A single sample is the source of the 21 T cell receptor beta chains below, sequenced in a study of blood T cell repertoires in COVID-19. Assay: immunoSEQ multiplex PCR; the TCRdb copy retains only in-frame clones and omits some. The table includes about 310,000 clones, about 87% detected once. The sequenced sample was peripheral blood. These receptors were collected from a woman in her fifties or sixties who had recovered from COVID-19.

The rearrangement joins TRBV12-5 to TRBJ2-5; 9 positions match TRBD1. The trim removed 5 bases at V and 1 base at J, leaving 5 bases unmatched. The germline CDR1 and CDR2 sequences are LGHNT and FRNRAP. This CDR3 spans 15 amino acids. This CDR3 is CASGDRGGPQETQYF. The CDR3 nucleotides are TGTGCTAGTGGTGACAGGGGGGGTCCCCAAGAGACCCAGTACTTC.

V usage is TRBV27 and J usage is TRBJ2-1; unclear D gene. With 6 bases removed from V and 0 bases from J, the gap between germline ends came to 3 bases. Germline assignment: CDR1 MNHEY and CDR2 SMNVEV (reference sequence). The CDR3 runs 12 residues. This CDR3 reads CASSHSYNEQFF. In DNA form, the CDR3 reads TGTGCCAGCAGCCACTCCTACAATGAGCAGTTCTTC.

V usage is TRBV18 and J usage is TRBJ1-5; D gene unclear. V lost 5 bases, J lost 4 bases, and 9 bases lay in between. Germline loops: CDR1 KGHSH, CDR2 LQKENI. There are 13 residues in the CDR3. CDR3 bases: TGTGCCAGCTCAGTCCGGGAGAATCAGCCCCAGCATTTT. It is translated as CASSVRENQPQHF.

V and J are TRBV7-2 and TRBJ2-7, with a weak D call TRBD2 (6 bases). The CDR3 covers 15 residues. The germline V and J ends were trimmed by 5 bases and 3 bases, with 17 bases remaining between them. Germline loops: CDR1 SGHTA, CDR2 FQGNSA. The CDR3 reads CASSTAGTGVYEQYF. CDR3 DNA sequence: TGTGCCAGCAGCACAGCCGGGACGGGGGTCTACGAGCAGTACTTC. The whole variable domain, filled in from reference TRBV7-2 and TRBJ2-7, reads GAGVSQSPSNKVTEKGKDVELRCDPISGHTALYWYRQSLGQGLEFLIYFQGNSAPDKSGLPSDRFSAERTGGSVSTLTIQRTQQEDSAVYLCASSTAGTGVYEQYFGPGTRLTVT.

The chain recombines TRBV5-4 with TRBJ2-1; D is undetermined. This CDR3 has 12 residues. CDR1 is SGHNT and CDR2 is YYREEE in the germline V gene (reference sequence). Between the trimmed V and J ends, which lost 0 bases and 14 bases, there was a span of 12 bases. CDR3 loop: CASSLAPEEEFF. The CDR3 DNA reads TGTGCCAGCAGCTTGGCCCCTGAGGAAGAGTTCTTC.

This chain links TRBV2 with TRBJ2-3; 11 bases fit TRBD2. V lost 6 bases, J lost 1 base, and 12 bases stayed unmatched. Germline V CDR1 and CDR2: SNHLY, FYNNEI. CDR3 size: 18 residues. The CDR3 region is CASSDGTSGTGGTDTQYF. In DNA form, the CDR3 reads TGTGCCAGCAGCGATGGGACTAGCGGAACTGGAGGCACAGATACGCAGTATTTT.

This clone was found once. The chain combines TRBV5-1 with TRBJ1-4; the match to TRBD1 covers 7 bases. V was pared by 5 bases and J by 0 bases, with 7 bases of the junction left unmatched. CDR3 length: 16 residues. CDR1 is SGHRS and CDR2 is YFSETQ in the germline V gene. The CDR3 loop reads CASRHTGASTNEKLFF. The DNA of the CDR3 is TGCGCCAGCAGGCATACAGGGGCCTCAACTAATGAAAAACTGTTTTTT.

The rearrangement joins TRBV30 to TRBJ1-1; D remains unclear. Trimming pared 2 bases from V and 1 base from J, leaving 8 bases between. Germline V CDR1 and CDR2: GTSNPN, SVGIG (reference sequence). CDR3 length: 13 amino acids. The CDR3 reads CAWSMTGNTEAFF. The CDR3 nucleotides read TGTGCCTGGAGTATGACGGGGAACACTGAAGCTTTCTTT. The full variable domain, rest sourced from reference TRBV30 and TRBJ1-1, is SQTIHQWPATLVQPVGSPLSLECTVEGTSNPNLYWYRQAAGRGLQLLFYSVGIGQISSEVPQNLSASRPQDRQFILSSKKLLLSDSGFYLCAWSMTGNTEAFFGQGTRLTVV.

This sequence joins TRBV30 and TRBJ1-6; D is uncertain. The CDR3 is made up of 15 amino acids. From germline, CDR1 is GTSNPN and CDR2 SVGIG (reference sequence). V gave up 5 bases and J gave up 0 bases, with 11 bases separating them. CDR3 protein: CAWGRLSSYNSPLHF. CDR3 DNA sequence: TGTGCCTGGGGCAGGCTCAGCTCCTATAATTCACCCCTCCACTTT.

The chain combines TRBV6-2 or TRBV6-3 with TRBJ2-1, with TRBD2 matching over 8 bases. V lost 7 bases and J lost 9; bases outside the gene matches: 8. The CDR3 has 13 residues. Germline V gene data show CDR1 as MNHEY and CDR2 as SVGEGT. The CDR3 reads CASTPGGRAEQFF. The CDR3 region has the DNA TGTGCCAGCACCCCGGGGGGGCGTGCTGAGCAGTTCTTC.

The CDR3 protein is CASSFRWSGGEIEKLFF. The CDR3 DNA reads TGTGCCAGCAGTTTTCGGTGGTCTGGGGGCGAAATTGAAAAACTGTTTTTT. V and J are TRBV27 and TRBJ1-4, with a weak D call TRBD1 (6 bases). Trimming shortened V by 3 bases and J by 7 bases, and 21 bases separated the two germline ends. This CDR3 contains 17 residues. Germline CDR1 reads MNHEY; CDR2 reads SMNVEV (reference sequence).

This sequence joins TRBV2 and TRBJ2-7; 7 nucleotides line up with TRBD1. V lost 5 bases, J lost 6 bases, and 7 bases stayed unmatched. Per germline, CDR1 SNHLY and CDR2 FYNNEI. This CDR3 is built from 13 residues. The CDR3 sequence: CASSMDRSREQYF. For the CDR3, the DNA is TGTGCCAGCAGTATGGACAGGTCACGCGAGCAGTACTTC.

There are many counts of this clone. The chain has TRBV9 and TRBJ1-2; D is possibly TRBD1 (6 bases). The CDR3 is made up of 12 amino acids. The germline CDR1 and CDR2 sequences are SGDLS and YYNGEE. V lost 1 base and J 8 bases, leaving 9 bases between the germline ends. CDR3 sequence: CASSVQQGGYTF. CDR3 sequence (DNA): TGTGCCAGCAGCGTACAGCAGGGGGGCTACACCTTC.

J is TRBJ1-1 and V is TRBV7-9; D may be TRBD1 (6 bases). This CDR3 region has 14 residues. From germline, CDR1 is SEHNR and CDR2 FQNEAQ (reference sequence). V lost 1 base, J lost 1 base, and 7 bases lay in between. As DNA, the CDR3 is TGTGCCAGCAGCTTAGAACAGGGGAACACTGAAGCTTTCTTT. This encodes CASSLEQGNTEAFF.

V usage is TRBV27 and J usage is TRBJ2-3; tentative D call: TRBD2 (8 bases). Germline-derived CDR1 and CDR2 are MNHEY and SMNVEV (reference sequence). CDR3 length equals 16 residues. V was cut by 6 bases and J by 4 bases, with 20 bases left in between. The CDR3 sequence is CASSREGAGSADTQYF. Written as DNA, the CDR3 is TGTGCCAGCAGCCGGGAGGGGGCAGGGAGTGCAGATACGCAGTATTTT.

The rearrangement links TRBV4-3 to TRBJ2-2, with D perhaps TRBD1 (5 bases). V was shortened by 2 bases and J by 3 bases, with 13 bases between the two germline ends. The CDR3 contains 16 residues. Germline V lookup: CDR1 LGHNA, CDR2 YSLEER. CDR3 nucleotide sequence: TGCGCCAGCAGCCAATGGGGCGGCATCGACACCGGGGAGCTGTTTTTT. Protein sequence: CASSQWGGIDTGELFF.

The rearrangement links TRBV27 to TRBJ2-2; D might be TRBD1 (5 bases). Trimming removed 2 bases from V and 6 bases from J, with 16 bases in between. CDR1 is MNHEY, CDR2 SMNVEV, per germline (reference sequence). This CDR3 has 16 residues. CDR3 in amino acids: CASSLNRPFGAGELFF. CDR3 DNA: TGTGCCAGCAGTTTAAACAGGCCTTTTGGGGCCGGGGAGCTGTTTTTT.

The rearrangement uses TRBV10-3 and TRBJ1-1; D is unresolved. Germline CDR1 ENHRY, CDR2 SYGVKD. CDR3 length equals 13 residues. V was pared by 10 bases and J by 4 bases, with 16 bases between. The CDR3 sequence is CATKIGVGTEAFF. DNA for the CDR3: TGTGCCACAAAAATCGGAGTGGGCACTGAAGCTTTCTTT.

The J gene is TRBJ1-3, the V gene TRBV30, with unresolved D. V lost 0 bases, J lost 0 bases, and 6 bases lay in between. Germline V lookup: CDR1 GTSNPN, CDR2 SVGIG (reference sequence). The CDR3 runs to 14 residues. The CDR3 DNA sequence: TGTGCCTGGAGTGTACGGTCCTCTGGAAACACCATATATTTT. This encodes CAWSVRSSGNTIYF.

V and J are TRBV28 and TRBJ1-4; possible D gene TRBD1, 6 bases. Germline assignment: CDR1 MDHEN and CDR2 SYDVKM. CDR3 size: 12 residues. V was pared by 7 bases and J by 8 bases, with 11 bases between. The CDR3 loop reads CASNQGREKLFF. The CDR3 DNA is TGTGCCAGCAATCAGGGGCGGGAAAAACTGTTTTTT.

This sequence joins TRBV27 and TRBJ1-2; 7 nucleotides match TRBD1. The CDR3 loop spans 12 amino acids. Per the germline V gene, CDR1 is MNHEY and CDR2 is SMNVEV (reference sequence). After removal of 2 bases from V and 8 bases from J, the junction contained 2 bases not matched to a gene. This CDR3 is CASSLAGGGYTF. In DNA form, the CDR3 reads TGTGCCAGCAGTTTAGCAGGGGGGGGCTACACCTTC.